The source of this T cell receptor (beta chain) is a study of vaccination effects on CD4 cells after COVID-19. Study-wide background: Every well housed some 1.8 million PBMC, which grew in culture alongside about 10 IU/ml IL-2 and about 10 ug/ml peptides. Study findings and constraints: Of the vaccine-induced clones from healthy vaccinees, merely 1 of 255 recognized common cold coronaviruses as well.

In regard to this clone: Its antigen is unknown.

The CDR3 loop spans 15 amino acids. Germline values: CDR1 SGHNT, CDR2 YENEEA. V was cut by 1 base and J by 1 base, with 10 bases left in between. Sequenced by immunoSEQ multiplex PCR; TCRdb stores in-frame clones only, minus some. The table shows some 40,000 clones, with roughly 82% occurring only once. It was after approximately 11 days of culture that CD4+ T cells were isolated. Prior SARS-CoV-2 infection was absent in the vaccine recipients, as shown by negative nucleocapsid antibodies. IL-2 medium took the place of half the medium on both days 3 and 7. The V and J genes are TRBV11-3 and TRBJ2-5, with a tentative D call TRBD2 (6 bases). The clonotype comes from a human donor who received a COVID-19 vaccine. The sequenced sample was CD4+ T cells from PBMCs cultured without peptide, obtained before COVID-19 vaccination. CDR3 bases: TGTGCCAGCAGCTTAGGGGGAGGACCCCAAGAGACCCAGTACTTC. This encodes CASSLGGGPQETQYF.